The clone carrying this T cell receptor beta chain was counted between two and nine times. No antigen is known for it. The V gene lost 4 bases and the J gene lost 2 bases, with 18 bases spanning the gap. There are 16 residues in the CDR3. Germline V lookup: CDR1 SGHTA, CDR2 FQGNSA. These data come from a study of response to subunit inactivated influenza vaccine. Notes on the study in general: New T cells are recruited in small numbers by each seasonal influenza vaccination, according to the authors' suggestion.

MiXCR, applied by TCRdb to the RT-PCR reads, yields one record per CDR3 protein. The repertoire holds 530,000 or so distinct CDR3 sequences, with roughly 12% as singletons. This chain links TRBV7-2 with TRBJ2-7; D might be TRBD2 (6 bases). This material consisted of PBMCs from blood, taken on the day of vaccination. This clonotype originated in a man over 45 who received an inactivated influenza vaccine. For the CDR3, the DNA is TGTGCCAGCAGCTCCTACTTCGGACTACGAACCTACGAGCAGTACTTC. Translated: CASSSYFGLRTYEQYF.